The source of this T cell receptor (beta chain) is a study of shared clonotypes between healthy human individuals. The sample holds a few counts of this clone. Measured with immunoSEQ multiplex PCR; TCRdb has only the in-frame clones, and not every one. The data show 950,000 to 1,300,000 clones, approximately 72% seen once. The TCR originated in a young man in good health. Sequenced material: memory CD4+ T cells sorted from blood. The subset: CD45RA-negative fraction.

The DNA of the CDR3 is TGCGCCAGCAGCTTGTTTCTCTCGAACACCGGGGAGCTGTTTTTT. Encoded protein: CASSLFLSNTGELFF. The rearrangement links TRBV5-1 to TRBJ2-2; D unclear. CDR1 SGHRS and CDR2 YFSETQ come from the germline V gene. Trimming shortened V by 1 base and J by 0 bases, and 7 bases separated the two germline ends. The CDR3 is 15 residues long.